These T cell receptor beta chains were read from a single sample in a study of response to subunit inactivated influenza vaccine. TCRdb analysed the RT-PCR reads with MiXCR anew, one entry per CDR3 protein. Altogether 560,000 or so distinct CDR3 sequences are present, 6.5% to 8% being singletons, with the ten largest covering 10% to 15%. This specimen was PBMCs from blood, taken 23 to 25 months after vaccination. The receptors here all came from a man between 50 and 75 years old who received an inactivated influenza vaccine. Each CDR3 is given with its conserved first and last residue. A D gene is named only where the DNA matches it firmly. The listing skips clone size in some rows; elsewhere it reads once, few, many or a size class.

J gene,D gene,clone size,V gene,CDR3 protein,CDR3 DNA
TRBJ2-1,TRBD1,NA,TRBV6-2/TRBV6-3,CASSYGDRLNNEQFF,TGTGCCAGCAGTTACGGGGACAGACTAAACAATGAGCAGTTCTTC
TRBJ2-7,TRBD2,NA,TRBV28,CASAEWATSSYEQYF,TGTGCCAGCGCCGAATGGGCGACTAGCAGTTACGAGCAGTACTTC
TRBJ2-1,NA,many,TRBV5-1,CASSLSRNEQFF,TGCGCCAGCAGCTTGTCTAGAAATGAGCAGTTCTTC
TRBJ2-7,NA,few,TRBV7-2,CASRRLSGTFVTEQYF,TGTGCCAGCAGAAGACTTTCCGGGACATTTGTTACCGAGCAGTACTTC
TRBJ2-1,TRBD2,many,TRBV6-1,CASSRAGGPWYNEQFF,TGTGCCAGCAGCCGAGCGGGGGGGCCATGGTACAATGAGCAGTTCTTC
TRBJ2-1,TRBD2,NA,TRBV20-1,CSARGWTSGSKEGEQFF,TGCAGTGCTAGGGGGTGGACTAGCGGGAGTAAGGAGGGTGAGCAGTTCTTC
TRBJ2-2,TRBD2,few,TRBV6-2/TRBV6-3,CASSPRRGGLAGGKNTGELFF,TGTGCCAGCAGCCCCCGTCGGGGGGGACTAGCGGGGGGGAAGAACACCGGGGAGCTGTTTTTT
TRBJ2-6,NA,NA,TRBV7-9,CASSRMTLGSGANVLTF,TGTGCCAGCAGCCGGATGACCCTTGGCTCTGGGGCCAACGTCCTGACTTTC
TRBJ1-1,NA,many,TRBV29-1,CSVAQGGMNTEAFF,TGCAGCGTCGCCCAAGGTGGGATGAACACTGAAGCTTTCTTT
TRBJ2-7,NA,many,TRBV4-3,CASSQERGTYEQYF,TGCGCCAGCAGCCAAGAAAGGGGGACCTACGAGCAGTACTTC
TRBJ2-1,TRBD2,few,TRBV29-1,CSAGGLAGGPSNEQFF,TGCAGCGCTGGGGGACTAGCGGGAGGGCCCTCTAATGAGCAGTTCTTC
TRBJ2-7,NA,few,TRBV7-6,CASSSGGTVAYEQYF,TGTGCCAGCAGCAGCGGCGGGACAGTTGCCTACGAGCAGTACTTC
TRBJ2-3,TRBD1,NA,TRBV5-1,CASSSGQGSTDTQYF,TGCGCCAGCAGCTCAGGACAGGGGTCAACAGATACGCAGTATTTT
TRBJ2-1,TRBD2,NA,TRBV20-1,CSARDPIAGVGYEQFF,TGCAGTGCTAGAGACCCGATAGCGGGAGTGGGGTATGAGCAGTTCTTC
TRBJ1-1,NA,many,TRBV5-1,CASSLVPENTEAFF,TGCGCCAGCAGCTTGGTGCCGGAGAACACTGAAGCTTTCTTT
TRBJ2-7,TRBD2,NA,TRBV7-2,CASSGAASGNYEQYF,TGTGCCAGCAGCGGCGCAGCTAGCGGGAACTACGAGCAGTACTTC
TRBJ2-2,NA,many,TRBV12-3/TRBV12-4,CASRLDNTGELFF,TGTGCCAGCCGATTGGATAACACCGGGGAGCTGTTTTTT
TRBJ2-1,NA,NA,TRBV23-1,CASIRTSEDEQFF,TGCGCCAGCATCCGAACTTCGGAGGATGAGCAGTTCTTC
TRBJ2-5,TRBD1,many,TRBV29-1,CSVTGAQETQYF,TGCAGCGTGACAGGGGCACAAGAGACCCAGTACTTC
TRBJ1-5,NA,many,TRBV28,CASSFEAGNQPQHF,TGTGCCAGCAGTTTTGAGGCAGGCAATCAGCCCCAGCATTTT
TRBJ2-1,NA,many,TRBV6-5,CASSYGRRVEQFF,TGTGCCAGCAGTTACGGTAGAAGAGTTGAGCAGTTCTTC
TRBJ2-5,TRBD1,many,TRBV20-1,CSAGQGGQETQYF,TGCAGTGCTGGACAGGGCGGCCAAGAGACCCAGTACTTC
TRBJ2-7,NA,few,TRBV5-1,CASSLDLTSSYEQYF,TGCGCCAGCAGCTTGGACCTGACTAGCTCCTACGAGCAGTACTTC
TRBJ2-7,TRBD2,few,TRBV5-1,CASTRGSGGTYEQYF,TGCGCCAGCACCCGAGGGAGCGGGGGGACCTACGAGCAGTACTTC
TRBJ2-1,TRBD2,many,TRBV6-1,CASSGTSGSREQFF,TGTGCCAGCAGTGGGACTAGCGGGAGCCGTGAGCAGTTCTTC
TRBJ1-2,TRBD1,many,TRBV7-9,CASSSGQVGYTF,TGTGCCAGCAGCTCCGGACAGGTGGGCTACACCTTC
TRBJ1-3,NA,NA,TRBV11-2,CASSLESGYSGNTIYF,TGTGCCAGCAGCTTAGAGTCGGGTTACTCTGGAAACACCATATATTTT
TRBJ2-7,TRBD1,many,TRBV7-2,CASSLTGGARGYEQYF,TGTGCCAGCAGCTTAACAGGGGGCGCAAGAGGCTACGAGCAGTACTTC
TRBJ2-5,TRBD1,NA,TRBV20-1,CSATLTGEKTQYF,TGCAGTGCTACACTGACAGGGGAGAAGACCCAGTACTTC
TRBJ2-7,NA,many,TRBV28,CASSVGYEQYF,TGTGCCAGCAGCGTAGGCTACGAGCAGTACTTC
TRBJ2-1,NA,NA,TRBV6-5,CASSYSPAVFYNEQFF,TGTGCCAGCAGTTACTCGCCAGCGGTCTTTTACAATGAGCAGTTCTTC
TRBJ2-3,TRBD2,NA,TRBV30,CAWTTGLALSTDTQYF,TGTGCCTGGACCACCGGACTAGCGCTAAGCACAGATACGCAGTATTTT
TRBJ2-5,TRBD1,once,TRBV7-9,CASSGRGKGQESQYF,TGTGCCAGCAGCGGCAGGGGGAAAGGTCAAGAGAGCCAGTACTTT
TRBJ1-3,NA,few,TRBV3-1,CASSVGGGNTIYF,TGTGCCAGCAGCGTTGGTGGGGGAAACACCATATATTTT
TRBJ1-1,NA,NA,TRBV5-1,CASRGSVPGLNEAFF,TGCGCCAGCAGGGGATCGGTCCCGGGACTTAATGAAGCTTTCTTT
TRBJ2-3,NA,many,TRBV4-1,CASSQRSLGTDTQYF,TGCGCCAGCAGCCAGAGGTCCCTCGGCACAGATACGCAGTATTTT
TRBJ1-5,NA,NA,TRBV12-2,CASRLGDPRDNQPQHF,TGTGCAAGTCGCTTAGGGGACCCTCGGGACAATCAGCCCCAGCATTTT
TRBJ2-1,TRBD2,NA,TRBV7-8,CASSQKSGTSGRLNEQFF,TGTGCCAGCAGCCAGAAAAGCGGCACTAGCGGGAGGTTAAATGAGCAGTTCTTC
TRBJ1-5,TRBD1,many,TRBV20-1,CSARNRDREYQPQHF,TGCAGTGCTAGAAATAGGGACAGGGAATACCAGCCCCAGCATTTT
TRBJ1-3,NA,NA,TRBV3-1,CASSPWEGRAGDTIYF,TGTGCCAGCAGCCCCTGGGAGGGCAGAGCCGGAGACACCATATATTTT
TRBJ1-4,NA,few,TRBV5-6,CASSFGRTREKLFF,TGTGCCAGCAGCTTCGGCAGGACCCGTGAAAAACTGTTTTTT
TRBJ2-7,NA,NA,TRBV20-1,CSAKFGAQSYEQYF,TGCAGTGCTAAGTTCGGGGCCCAGTCCTACGAGCAGTACTTC
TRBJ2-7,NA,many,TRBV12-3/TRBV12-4,CASKDSPSSYEQYF,TGTGCCAGCAAGGACAGTCCCTCGTCCTACGAGCAGTACTTC
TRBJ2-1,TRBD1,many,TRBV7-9,CASSYGQGLRSYNEQFF,TGTGCCAGCAGCTACGGACAGGGGTTGCGCTCCTACAATGAGCAGTTCTTC
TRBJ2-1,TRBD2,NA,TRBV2,CASSPTSGRDYNEQFF,TGTGCCAGCAGTCCAACTAGCGGGAGGGACTACAATGAGCAGTTCTTC
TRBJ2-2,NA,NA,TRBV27,CASSALTRASYGELFF,TGTGCCAGCAGTGCATTGACTAGGGCCTCTTACGGGGAGCTGTTTTTT
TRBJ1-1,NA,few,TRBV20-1,CSARGVNTEAFF,TGCAGTGCTCGGGGAGTGAACACTGAAGCTTTCTTT
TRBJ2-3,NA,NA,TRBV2,CASSERVAPQYF,TGTGCCAGCAGTGAAAGAGTAGCTCCGCAGTATTTT
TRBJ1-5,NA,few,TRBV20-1,CSARAEGGNSNQPQHF,TGCAGTGCTAGGGCAGAGGGTGGAAATAGCAATCAGCCCCAGCATTTT
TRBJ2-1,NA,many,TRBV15,CATSRDNQREQFF,TGTGCCACCAGCAGAGATAATCAACGGGAGCAGTTCTTC
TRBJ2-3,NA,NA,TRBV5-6,CASREGLDTQYF,TGTGCCAGCAGGGAAGGCTTAGATACGCAGTATTTT
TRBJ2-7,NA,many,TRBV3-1,CASSQVGGEQYF,TGTGCCAGCAGCCAAGTAGGTGGCGAGCAGTACTTC
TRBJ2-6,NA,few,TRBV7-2,CASSRWTVSANVLTF,TGTGCCAGCAGCCGGTGGACAGTCAGCGCCAACGTCCTGACTTTC
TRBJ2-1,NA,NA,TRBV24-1,CATSDGLRDNEQFF,TGTGCCACCAGTGATGGACTAAGAGACAATGAGCAGTTCTTC
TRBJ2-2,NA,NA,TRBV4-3,CASSPGWGAGELFF,TGCGCCAGCAGCCCGGGTTGGGGGGCCGGGGAGCTGTTTTTT
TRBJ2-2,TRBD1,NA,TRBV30,CAWGGQTNTGELFF,TGTGCCTGGGGGGGACAGACGAACACCGGGGAGCTGTTTTTT
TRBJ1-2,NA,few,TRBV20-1,CSARGSGVRGYGYTF,TGCAGTGCTAGGGGTTCGGGGGTAAGGGGGTATGGCTACACCTTC
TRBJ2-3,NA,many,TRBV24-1,CATSDWDGDNTQYF,TGTGCCACCAGTGATTGGGACGGTGACAATACGCAGTATTTT
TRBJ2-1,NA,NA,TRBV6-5,CASGYLGREGFFGEQFF,TGTGCCAGCGGTTACTTGGGCAGGGAAGGTTTTTTCGGTGAGCAGTTCTTC